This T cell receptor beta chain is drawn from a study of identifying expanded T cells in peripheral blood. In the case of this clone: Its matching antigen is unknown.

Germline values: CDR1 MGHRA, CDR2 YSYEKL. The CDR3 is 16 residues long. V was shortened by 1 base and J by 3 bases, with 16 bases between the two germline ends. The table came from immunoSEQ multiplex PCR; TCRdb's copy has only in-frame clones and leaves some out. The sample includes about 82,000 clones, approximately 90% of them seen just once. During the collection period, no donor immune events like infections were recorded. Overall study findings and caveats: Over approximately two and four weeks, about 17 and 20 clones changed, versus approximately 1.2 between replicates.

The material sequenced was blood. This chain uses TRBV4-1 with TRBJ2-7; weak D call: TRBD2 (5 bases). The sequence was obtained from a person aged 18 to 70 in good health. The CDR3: CASSQVASRDFYEQYF. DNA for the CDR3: TGCGCCAGCAGCCAAGTGGCTAGCAGAGATTTCTACGAGCAGTACTTC.